This T cell receptor (beta chain) was recovered during a study of shared clonotypes between healthy human individuals. Repertoires were generated with immunoSEQ multiplex PCR, while TCRdb's copy carries only in-frame clones and drops some. Of 2 million to 3 million clones in the sample, 80% to 95% were seen once. Details on this clone: Its antigen is as yet unknown.

Those who donated, Caucasian adults without exception, all lived in Nashville, Tennessee. It was into CD45RA+ naive and CD45RA-negative memory subsets that the CD4+ cells were split. Points from the study as a whole: The study sampled only blood, and tissue repertoires likely differ.

Germline CDR1 reads MDHEN; CDR2 reads SYDVKM. The V and J ends lost 3 bases and 5 bases respectively, with 13 bases between them. The CDR3 extends over 14 amino acids. This sequence originates from a young man in good health. Some clones in this sample may be carry-over from other donors' samples. Sample: naive CD4+ T cells from PBMCs. Documented subset: CD45RA+ positively selected. The rearrangement links TRBV28 to TRBJ1-2, with D perhaps TRBD1 (6 bases). As DNA, the CDR3 is TGTGCCAGCAGTTTGGCCAGGCAGGGGTATGGCTACACCTTC. Translating it yields CASSLARQGYGYTF.